The rows below give T cell receptor beta chains drawn from one sample of a study of T cell changes during pregnancy in multiple sclerosis. Clones were read by immunoSEQ multiplex PCR, and TCRdb kept only the in-frame ones, dropping some. The sample has some 94,000 clones, roughly 90% seen once. The sample here was peripheral blood, taken in the first trimester of pregnancy. The receptor set was obtained from a female donor with multiple sclerosis, enrolled in a pregnancy study. The CDR3 runs from the conserved cysteine through the conserved F or W. The order of the fields is CDR3 protein, J gene, V gene.

CDR3aa: CASSEEGDYGYTF
j_gene: TRBJ1-2
v_gene: TRBV2

CDR3aa: CASSRRQNMNTEAFF
j_gene: TRBJ1-1
v_gene: TRBV6-5

CDR3aa: CASSLTSGTGELFF
j_gene: TRBJ2-2
v_gene: TRBV7-8

CDR3aa: CASSIGGGQGLGYTF
j_gene: TRBJ1-2
v_gene: TRBV19

CDR3aa: CASSPSARSNTEAFF
j_gene: TRBJ1-1
v_gene: TRBV7-8

CDR3aa: CSIGTSGYEQYF
j_gene: TRBJ2-7
v_gene: TRBV29-1

CDR3aa: CASLAGAGGPNTGELFF
j_gene: TRBJ2-2
v_gene: TRBV2

CDR3aa: CASSSMGLAVTNEQFF
j_gene: TRBJ2-1
v_gene: TRBV5-1

CDR3aa: CASSFSGETQETQYF
j_gene: TRBJ2-5
v_gene: TRBV5-1

CDR3aa: CASSLAGLAGSTDTQYF
j_gene: TRBJ2-3
v_gene: TRBV5-1

CDR3aa: CASSARTGYEKLFF
j_gene: TRBJ1-4
v_gene: TRBV7-9

CDR3aa: CASVRNYGYTF
j_gene: TRBJ1-2
v_gene: TRBV28

CDR3aa: CASDRDRGYGYTF
j_gene: TRBJ1-2
v_gene: TRBV6-1

CDR3aa: CASSGTQQETQYF
j_gene: TRBJ2-5
v_gene: TRBV18

CDR3aa: CASSESTVANYGYTF
j_gene: TRBJ1-2
v_gene: TRBV2

CDR3aa: CASSLEGASGYTF
j_gene: TRBJ1-2
v_gene: TRBV5-1

CDR3aa: CASTKWDNKNTEAFF
j_gene: TRBJ1-1
v_gene: TRBV27

CDR3aa: CASSLGGSSYNEQFF
j_gene: TRBJ2-1
v_gene: TRBV27

CDR3aa: CASSQDLYNQPQHF
j_gene: TRBJ1-5
v_gene: TRBV4-1

CDR3aa: CASIITSGGRQETQYF
j_gene: TRBJ2-5
v_gene: TRBV6-4

CDR3aa: CASSRDRGTEQFF
j_gene: TRBJ2-1
v_gene: TRBV9

CDR3aa: CASSVPGTGINTGELFF
j_gene: TRBJ2-2
v_gene: TRBV6-1

CDR3aa: CAWSVTGSFFRNEQFF
j_gene: TRBJ2-1
v_gene: TRBV30

CDR3aa: CASSSPLRQRIDTQYF
j_gene: TRBJ2-3
v_gene: TRBV7-9

CDR3aa: CASSLAQLNYGYTF
j_gene: TRBJ1-2
v_gene: TRBV5-4

CDR3aa: CASSLDSNYGYTF
j_gene: TRBJ1-2
v_gene: TRBV5-4

CDR3aa: CASSIGGTGFDGYTF
j_gene: TRBJ1-2
v_gene: TRBV19

CDR3aa: CASSPWGQGHQPQHF
j_gene: TRBJ1-5
v_gene: TRBV5-1

CDR3aa: CASSLVPDMNTEAFF
j_gene: TRBJ1-1
v_gene: TRBV5-1

CDR3aa: CASSLAGGNEKLFF
j_gene: TRBJ1-4
v_gene: TRBV7-9

CDR3aa: CASRTGLDVGELFF
j_gene: TRBJ2-2
v_gene: TRBV27